These 2 T cell receptor beta chains were all obtained from the same sample, sequenced in a study of T cell responses to AZD1222 COVID-19 vaccine. Assay: immunoSEQ multiplex PCR; the TCRdb copy retains only in-frame clones and omits some. The sample includes about 180,000 clones, 80% to 95% of them seen just once. This specimen was peripheral blood, taken 28 days after the second dose of the MenACWY control vaccine. The receptors were gathered from an adult who received the MenACWY meningococcal vaccine as a control.

V and J are TRBV6-5 and TRBJ1-6, with 7 bases aligning to TRBD1. There are 14 residues in the CDR3. The ends lost 2 bases at V and 7 bases at J; junction bases unmatched: 2. From germline, CDR1 is MNHEY and CDR2 SVGAGI. The CDR3 nucleotides read TGTGCCAGCAGTTACAGCAGGGGGAATTCACCCCTCCACTTT. Translation gives CASSYSRGNSPLHF.

A remark on this clone: Other nucleotide sequences from this sample produce the same CDR3. V and J are TRBV7-2 and TRBJ1-2; 7 nucleotides align to TRBD1. Germline lookup yields CDR1 SGHTA and CDR2 FQGNSA. There are 15 residues in the CDR3. Unmatched junction bases numbered 3, after V lost 1 base and J lost 1 base. CDR3 coding DNA: TGTGCCAGCAGCTTAGGCACAGGGGTTAACTATGGCTACACCTTC. This translates into CASSLGTGVNYGYTF.